This TCR beta chain emerged from a study of brain T cells in children with intractable seizures. Study-wide results and limits: Pre- and post-surgery blood differed in depth, so pre-surgery absences may be undersampling.

In the case of this clone: The antigen remains undetermined.

Only cases whose brain tissue showed the highest T cell transcript signatures were sequenced. Patients received at least one anti-epileptic drug before surgery. The table came from immunoSEQ multiplex PCR; TCRdb's copy has only in-frame clones and leaves some out. The sample records roughly 23,000 clones, roughly 94% being singletons. V shed 3 bases and J 0 bases; nucleotides not matched to a gene: 12. The CDR3 spans 18 residues. The V gene's germline CDR1 is SGHDT and CDR2 YYEEEE. The sequence was collected from a boy under 18 with focal cortical dysplasia and intractable seizures. The genes are TRBV5-6 and TRBJ2-5; 9 nucleotides agree with TRBD1. The sample here was peripheral blood, taken at surgery. The CDR3 nucleotides are TGTGCCAGCAGCTCCGTTGTGGTAGGACAGGGGTACCAAGAGACCCAGTACTTC. Translation gives CASSSVVVGQGYQETQYF.